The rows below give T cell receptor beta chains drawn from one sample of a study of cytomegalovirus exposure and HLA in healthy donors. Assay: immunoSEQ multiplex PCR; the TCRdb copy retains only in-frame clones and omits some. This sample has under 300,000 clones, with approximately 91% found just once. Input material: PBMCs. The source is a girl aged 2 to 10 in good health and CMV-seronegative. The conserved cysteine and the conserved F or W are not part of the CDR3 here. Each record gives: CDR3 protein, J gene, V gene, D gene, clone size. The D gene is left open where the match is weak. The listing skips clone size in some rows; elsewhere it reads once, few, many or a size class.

cdr3_aa: ASRRDTTSYEQY; j_call: TRBJ2-7; v_call: TRBV13; d_call: .; clone_size: .
cdr3_aa: ASSEGQVRTEAF; j_call: TRBJ1-1; v_call: TRBV6-1; d_call: .; clone_size: .
cdr3_aa: ASSLISGVEYTQY; j_call: TRBJ2-3; v_call: TRBV5-1; d_call: .; clone_size: .
cdr3_aa: ASSPNSMNTEAF; j_call: TRBJ1-1; v_call: TRBV6-5; d_call: .; clone_size: .
cdr3_aa: ATSRADYNRINQPQH; j_call: TRBJ1-5; v_call: TRBV15; d_call: .; clone_size: .
cdr3_aa: ASSLERGPYEQY; j_call: TRBJ2-7; v_call: TRBV27; d_call: TRBD2; clone_size: .
cdr3_aa: ASSPRAGPNTEAF; j_call: TRBJ1-1; v_call: TRBV18; d_call: .; clone_size: once
cdr3_aa: SVGGGRENTGELF; j_call: TRBJ2-2; v_call: TRBV29-1; d_call: TRBD2; clone_size: .
cdr3_aa: ASSLTGWNQPQH; j_call: TRBJ1-5; v_call: TRBV16; d_call: TRBD1; clone_size: .
cdr3_aa: ASSQDTAGYNEQF; j_call: TRBJ2-1; v_call: TRBV4-1; d_call: .; clone_size: .
cdr3_aa: AWSIGLPEQF; j_call: TRBJ2-1; v_call: TRBV30; d_call: .; clone_size: .
cdr3_aa: ASSLVGQGTKTQY; j_call: TRBJ2-5; v_call: TRBV7-8; d_call: TRBD1; clone_size: .
cdr3_aa: ASSIVSSGGSNQPQH; j_call: TRBJ1-5; v_call: TRBV19; d_call: .; clone_size: .
cdr3_aa: ASSELVGEQF; j_call: TRBJ2-1; v_call: TRBV6-1; d_call: .; clone_size: .
cdr3_aa: ASSFAGGAYEQY; j_call: TRBJ2-7; v_call: TRBV27; d_call: TRBD1; clone_size: .
cdr3_aa: ASSLEQRVNEQF; j_call: TRBJ2-1; v_call: TRBV7-9; d_call: .; clone_size: .
cdr3_aa: ASSVATGNYGYT; j_call: TRBJ1-2; v_call: TRBV9; d_call: .; clone_size: .
cdr3_aa: ASSHQTGGGNQPQH; j_call: TRBJ1-5; v_call: TRBV28; d_call: TRBD1; clone_size: .
cdr3_aa: SARDRAGYT; j_call: TRBJ1-2; v_call: TRBV20-1; d_call: .; clone_size: .
cdr3_aa: AWNRGGYSNQPQH; j_call: TRBJ1-5; v_call: TRBV30; d_call: .; clone_size: few
cdr3_aa: ASSPRLQREGLSYEQY; j_call: TRBJ2-7; v_call: TRBV5-4; d_call: TRBD2; clone_size: .
cdr3_aa: ASSPRGSDEKLF; j_call: TRBJ1-4; v_call: TRBV7-2; d_call: .; clone_size: .
cdr3_aa: SVEPTSGRTDTQY; j_call: TRBJ2-3; v_call: TRBV29-1; d_call: TRBD2; clone_size: .
cdr3_aa: ASSLPGLAREQF; j_call: TRBJ2-1; v_call: TRBV6-6; d_call: TRBD2; clone_size: .
cdr3_aa: ASSKGQGGSGELF; j_call: TRBJ2-2; v_call: TRBV19; d_call: TRBD1; clone_size: once
cdr3_aa: ASISGSSYNEQF; j_call: TRBJ2-1; v_call: TRBV6-1; d_call: .; clone_size: .
cdr3_aa: ASSRDSYGYT; j_call: TRBJ1-2; v_call: TRBV6-1; d_call: TRBD1; clone_size: .
cdr3_aa: ASSVEVGSLASSSYNEQF; j_call: TRBJ2-1; v_call: TRBV9; d_call: .; clone_size: .
cdr3_aa: ATRDRGRTNEKLF; j_call: TRBJ1-4; v_call: TRBV15; d_call: TRBD1; clone_size: .